This T cell receptor (beta chain) was sequenced in a study of cytomegalovirus exposure and HLA in healthy donors. This CDR3 region has 15 residues. With 4 bases removed from V and 0 bases from J, the gap between germline ends came to 11 bases. The germline gives CDR1 SEHNR, CDR2 FQNEAQ (reference sequence). Using immunoSEQ multiplex PCR, the repertoire was profiled, and TCRdb retains in-frame clones only, with some absent. This table has around 130,000 clones, 85% to 90% appearing once. This chain uses TRBV7-9 with TRBJ2-3; tentative D call: TRBD1 (6 bases). The TCR was taken from a man aged 25-45 years in good health and CMV-seronegative. The sequencing sample was made of PBMCs. The CDR3 DNA is TGTGCCAGCAGCTCACAGGGTACAAGCACAGATACGCAGTATTTT. As protein: CASSSQGTSTDTQYF.